Below, 24 T cell receptor beta chains from the same sample are listed, as sequenced in a study of T cell repertoires in cytomegalovirus infection (dated by TCRdb to between 2018 and 2021). These TCRs' antigens remain unknown. These reads were obtained on an Illumina HiSeq 1500. Using fastp trimming at Q25 and MiXCR clonotype assembly, TCRdb reanalyzed the public sequencing data and kept in-frame beta chains. Under each unique CDR3 protein, matching rows form one entry showing the most common genes and DNA. This sample has approximately 280,000 distinct CDR3 sequences in its table, and about 20% of those were observed once. In total, the top ten clones hold about 21% of the sample. The intended sense of this specimen's treatment or condition label: in vitro stimulation with specific CMV peptide epitopes to enrich CMV-specific T cells. The sequences come from cultured PBMCs, collected from culture after CMV antigen stimulation. The receptors were gathered from a human donor in good health (CMV status not recorded). Some clones in this sample may be carry-over from other donors' samples.

A few counts support this clonotype. This sequence joins TRBV15 and TRBJ2-6, with D uncertain. This CDR3 is 16 amino acids long. The V end lost 0 bases, the J end lost 2 bases, and 8 bases lay between the germline ends. The germline V gene has CDR1 LNHNV and CDR2 YYDKDF (reference sequence). This chain's CDR3 is CATSRDLSPGANVLTF. The CDR3 DNA is TGTGCCACCAGCAGAGACCTATCCCCTGGGGCCAACGTCCTGACTTTC.

The V and J genes are TRBV6-2 or TRBV6-3 and TRBJ2-7; TRBD2 aligns across 15 bases. CDR1 is MNHEY and CDR2 is SVGEGT in the germline V gene. The CDR3 is 17 amino acids. J lost 4 bases, V lost 5 bases, and 9 bases had no gene match. The CDR3 DNA follows: TGTGCCAGCAGTACCGCGGGACTAGCGGGAGGTAGGTACGAGCAGTACGTC. It specifies CASSTAGLAGGRYEQYV.

The V and J genes are TRBV5-6 and TRBJ2-1; TRBD1 aligns across 9 bases. The CDR3 has 18 amino acids. V gave up 0 bases and J gave up 0 bases; unmatched junction bases: 7. Germline assignment: CDR1 SGHDT and CDR2 YYEEEE. In DNA form, the CDR3 reads TGTGCCAGCAGCTTGGAACAGGGGGCGATCAGCTCCTACAATGAGCAGTTCTTC. Its protein product is CASSLEQGAISSYNEQFF.

The rearrangement uses TRBV7-6 and TRBJ1-5, with D perhaps matching TRBD1 (6 bases). Germline assignment: CDR1 SGHVS and CDR2 FNYEAQ. Trimming cost V 5 bases and J 3 bases, with 14 bases left between them. The CDR3 covers 15 residues. The DNA of the CDR3 is TGTGCCAGCAGCCAACTCCGGGACACCAATCAGCCCCAGCATTTT. The encoded protein is CASSQLRDTNQPQHF.

The CDR3 region is CATSRAGAGNEQFF. The CDR3, as DNA: TGTGCCACCAGCAGAGCGGGAGCTGGGAATGAGCAGTTCTTC. The chain couples TRBV15 to TRBJ2-1, with D perhaps matching TRBD2 (6 bases). Germline CDR1 reads LNHNV; CDR2 reads YYDKDF (reference sequence). The V end was cut by 1 base, the J end by 7 bases, with 11 bases between. The CDR3 has 14 residues.

This clonotype was seen more than once but under ten times. The chain carries TRBV6-6 and TRBJ1-1; tentatively, D is TRBD1 (5 bases). Germline V gene data show CDR1 as MNHNY and CDR2 as SVGAGI (reference sequence). This CDR3 region has 13 residues. The V gene lost 8 bases and the J gene lost 1 base, with 11 bases spanning the gap. The CDR3 protein is CASDTRGNTEAFF. The CDR3 region has the DNA TGTGCCAGCGATACTAGGGGGAACACTGAAGCTTTCTTT.

This clonotype was recorded many times. The J gene is TRBJ2-5, the V gene TRBV7-2, with 8 positions matching TRBD1. V trimming: 1 base; J trimming: 5 bases; junction bases outside the gene matches: 6. Germline V CDR1 and CDR2: SGHTA, FQGNSA. The CDR3 sequence is 15 residues long. CDR3 in DNA: TGTGCCAGCAGCTTAGAGGACAGGGCGTATGAGACCCAGTACTTC. It yields the protein CASSLEDRAYETQYF.

The chain has TRBV7-9 and TRBJ2-7, with TRBD1 matching 8 bases. Losses at the gene ends were 3 bases for V and 2 bases for J; bases not matched to a gene: 3. Germline CDR1 is SEHNR and CDR2 is FQNEAQ (reference sequence). The CDR3 length is 14 residues. For the CDR3, the DNA is TGTGCCAGCAGCTTCGGGACAGGTACCTACGAGCAGTACTTC. Translated, it gives CASSFGTGTYEQYF.

This clonotype was recorded at least ten times. This CDR3 reads CASSISSGAGDTQYF. The CDR3 bases are TGTGCCAGCAGCATATCTAGCGGGGCGGGAGATACGCAGTATTTT. V is TRBV7-2 and J is TRBJ2-3; 9 nucleotides align to TRBD2. From germline, CDR1 is SGHTA and CDR2 FQGNSA. With V trimmed by 5 bases and J by 5 bases, 8 bases remained unmatched. The CDR3 has 15 amino acids.

This clonotype was seen many times. The chain links TRBV20-1 to TRBJ2-3; possible D gene TRBD1, 5 bases. V dropped 1 base and J dropped 6 bases, with 11 bases sitting between them. Germline CDR1 and CDR2: DFQATT and SNEGSKA (reference sequence). The CDR3 is 13 residues long. CDR3 sequence reads: CSARGPKGDTQYF. Written as DNA, the CDR3 is TGCAGTGCTAGAGGGCCCAAGGGGGATACGCAGTATTTT.

The genes are TRBV6-6 and TRBJ1-5, with a possible D match to TRBD1 (6 bases). The V and J ends lost 3 bases and 7 bases respectively, with 10 bases between them. The CDR3 has 13 amino acids. In germline, CDR1 is MNHNY, CDR2 SVGAGI (reference sequence). This CDR3 reads CASSYTGNQPQHF. CDR3 nucleotide sequence: TGTGCCAGCAGTTATACAGGGAACCAGCCCCAGCATTTT.

This clonotype has just a few counts. This rearrangement joins TRBV7-2 to TRBJ2-1; TRBD2 matches at 14 bases. The germline V gene has CDR1 SGHTA and CDR2 FQGNSA. There are 16 residues in the CDR3. Trimming removed 5 bases from V and 5 bases from J; junction bases left unmatched: 5. The CDR3, as DNA: TGTGCCAGCAGCCAAGGACTAGCGGGAGGCAACAATGAGCAGTTCTTC. The encoded protein is CASSQGLAGGNNEQFF.

The V and J genes are TRBV6-2 or TRBV6-3 and TRBJ2-1, with 9 positions matching TRBD2. The CDR3 length is 13 residues. Trimming at V came to 9 bases and at J to 6 bases, leaving 6 bases not matched to a gene. Per the germline V gene, CDR1 is MNHEY and CDR2 is SVGEGT. The CDR3 coding sequence is TGTGCCAGTTACGGGACTAGCCTCAATGAGCAGTTCTTC. Its translation: CASYGTSLNEQFF.

This clonotype has more than one count but fewer than ten. This CDR3 reads CASSRLSVNEQFF. The CDR3 DNA is TGTGCCAGCAGCCGACTATCGGTCAATGAGCAGTTCTTC. The chain combines TRBV7-2 with TRBJ2-1; D perhaps matches TRBD2 (5 bases). Germline CDR1 is SGHTA and CDR2 is FQGNSA. The CDR3 is 13 residues long. With 5 bases removed from V and 6 bases from J, the gap between germline ends came to 11 bases.

The V gene is TRBV27, the J gene TRBJ1-2; D gene ambiguous. The germline V gene encodes CDR1 MNHEY and CDR2 SMNVEV (reference sequence). The CDR3 totals 15 residues. V lost 7 bases, J lost 2 bases, and 17 bases lay in between. The CDR3 here is CASTHDVSKNYGYTF. DNA for the CDR3: TGTGCCAGCACCCACGACGTATCAAAGAACTATGGCTACACCTTC.

This clonotype appeared many times. The chain links TRBV7-9 to TRBJ1-5; D remains unclear. The germline V gene encodes CDR1 SEHNR and CDR2 FQNEAQ (reference sequence). This CDR3 spans 13 amino acids. The ends were cut back, 1 base at V and 4 bases at J, with 5 bases in the middle. The CDR3 coding sequence is TGTGCCAGCAGCTTAGGGGTTAATCAGCCCCAGCATTTT. Translating it yields CASSLGVNQPQHF.

This clonotype was counted between two and nine times. The chain recombines TRBV12-3 or TRBV12-4 with TRBJ1-1, with a possible D match to TRBD1 (6 bases). Trimming cost V 6 bases and J 6 bases, with 14 bases left between them. The CDR3 extends over 13 amino acids. The DNA for the CDR3 is TGTGCCAGCAGACGCACAGGGACCCCTGAAGCTTTCTTT. It yields the protein CASRRTGTPEAFF.

In regard to this clonotype: Given a much more abundant clone one base away, this may be a read error. The V and J genes are TRBV7-3 and TRBJ2-2; D is perhaps TRBD1 (6 bases). The CDR3 is 14 amino acids. The germline V gene encodes CDR1 SGHTA and CDR2 FQGTGA. The CDR3 coding sequence is TGTGCCAGCAGCTTTACAGGGAACACCGGGGAGCTGTCTTTT. It is translated as CASSFTGNTGELSF.

The table lists this clonotype with many counts. The chain carries TRBV7-6 and TRBJ2-3, with 12 nucleotides matching TRBD2. Germline V gene sequence: CDR1 SGHVS, CDR2 FNYEAQ. J lost 3 bases, V lost 5 bases, and 6 bases had no gene match. The CDR3 runs to 16 residues. CDR3 nucleotides: TGTGCCAGCAGCACCGAGACTAGCGGGAGAACAGATACGCAGTATTTT. Protein product: CASSTETSGRTDTQYF.

This clonotype was observed a handful of times. This sequence joins TRBV6-5 and TRBJ2-5; D is tentatively TRBD1 or TRBD2 (5 bases each). Trimming removed 6 bases at V and 5 bases at J, with 19 bases between. Germline V lookup: CDR1 MNHEY, CDR2 SVGAGI. The CDR3 extends over 15 amino acids. This CDR3 is CASRPTWGTGETQYF. DNA for the CDR3: TGTGCCAGCAGACCCACTTGGGGGACGGGGGAGACCCAGTACTTC.

In this sample, this clonotype turned up a few times. The rearrangement links TRBV28 to TRBJ2-5; TRBD2 matches 9 bases. Germline V CDR1 and CDR2: MDHEN, SYDVKM. This CDR3 is built from 17 residues. The ends lost 4 bases at V and 3 bases at J; junction bases unmatched: 12. CDR3 residues: CASSSPQSSGEKETQYF. CDR3 nucleotides: TGTGCCAGCAGTTCCCCCCAGTCTAGCGGGGAAAAAGAGACCCAGTACTTC.

This clonotype was counted at least ten times. The chain uses TRBV7-6 and TRBJ1-2; the D gene is possibly TRBD1 (6 bases). The CDR3 runs to 14 residues. V was cut by 5 bases and J by 3 bases, with 13 bases left in between. Germline CDR1 reads SGHVS; CDR2 reads FNYEAQ. The CDR3 nucleotides are TGTGCCAGCAGCCGAGGGCACAGGGACTATGGCTACACCTTC. Its protein product is CASSRGHRDYGYTF.

This clonotype was observed once. The chain combines TRBV5-1 with TRBJ2-2; tentative D call: TRBD1 (6 bases). The germline V gene encodes CDR1 SGHRS and CDR2 YFSETQ. V was pared by 4 bases and J by 0 bases, with 10 bases between. CDR3 length equals 15 residues. CDR3 in DNA: TGCGCCAGCAGCGCCGGGACACCGAACACCGGGGAGCTGTTTTTT. Protein: CASSAGTPNTGELFF.

The rearrangement uses TRBV7-2 and TRBJ2-7; no firm D call. The CDR3 sequence is 13 residues long. Germline V gene data show CDR1 as SGHTA and CDR2 as FQGNSA. V was cut by 3 bases and J by 0 bases, with 6 bases left in between. DNA for the CDR3: TGTGCCAGCAGCTTCACTAACTCCTACGAGCAGTACTTC. Translated, it gives CASSFTNSYEQYF.